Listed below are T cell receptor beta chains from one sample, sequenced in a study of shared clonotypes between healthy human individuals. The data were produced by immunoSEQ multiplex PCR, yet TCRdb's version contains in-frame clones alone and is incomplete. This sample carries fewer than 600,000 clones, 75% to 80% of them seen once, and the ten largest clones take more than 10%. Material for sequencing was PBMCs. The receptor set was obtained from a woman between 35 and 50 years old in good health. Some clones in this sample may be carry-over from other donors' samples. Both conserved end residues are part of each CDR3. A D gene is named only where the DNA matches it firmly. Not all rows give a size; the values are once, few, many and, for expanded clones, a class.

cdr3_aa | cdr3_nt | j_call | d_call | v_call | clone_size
CASSYSGDSREQYF | TGTGCCAGCAGTTACTCGGGGGACAGTAGAGAGCAGTACTTC | TRBJ2-7 | TRBD1 | TRBV6-5 | .
CASSPQGRNGYTF | TGCGCCAGCAGCCCACAGGGTAGGAATGGCTACACCTTC | TRBJ1-2 | . | TRBV5-1 | once
CSARGTAAYEQYF | TGCAGCGCCAGAGGGACCGCAGCCTACGAGCAGTACTTC | TRBJ2-7 | . | TRBV29-1 | many
CATTKSFDNEQFF | TGTGCCACCACTAAATCCTTCGACAATGAGCAGTTCTTC | TRBJ2-1 | . | TRBV15 | few
CASSPGGGLLGEQYF | TGTGCCAGCTCACCAGGGGGAGGCCTGCTTGGCGAGCAGTACTTC | TRBJ2-7 | . | TRBV18 | few
CASSPLPDRDYSYEQYF | TGCGCCAGCAGTCCGCTCCCGGACCGGGACTACTCCTACGAGCAGTACTTC | TRBJ2-7 | TRBD2 | TRBV10-1 | .
CASSLLTGQPQHF | TGTGCCAGCAGTTTACTCACAGGTCAGCCCCAGCATTTT | TRBJ1-5 | . | TRBV27 | .
CASSERDRGGYTF | TGTGCCAGCAGTGAACGGGACAGGGGTGGCTACACCTTC | TRBJ1-2 | TRBD1 | TRBV6-1 | .
CAWSERVTGGADTQYF | TGTGCCTGGAGTGAAAGGGTGACAGGGGGGGCAGATACGCAGTATTTT | TRBJ2-3 | TRBD1 | TRBV30 | .
CASSLRLRSSYEQYF | TGTGCCAGCTCCCTGCGGCTCAGAAGCTCCTACGAGCAGTACTTC | TRBJ2-7 | . | TRBV19 | .
CASSYSFRGITGELFF | TGTGCCAGCAGTTACTCGTTCCGGGGGATCACCGGGGAGCTGTTTTTT | TRBJ2-2 | . | TRBV6-5 | .
CASSIQGDTQYF | TGTGCCAGCAGCATTCAGGGAGATACGCAGTATTTT | TRBJ2-3 | . | TRBV9 | many
CASSLGQGVRNEQFF | TGTGCCAGCAGTTTGGGACAGGGGGTAAGAAATGAGCAGTTCTTC | TRBJ2-1 | TRBD1 | TRBV28 | many
CATVDREVNTGELFF | TGTGCCACCGTAGACAGGGAGGTTAACACCGGGGAGCTGTTTTTT | TRBJ2-2 | . | TRBV10-3 | few
CASSSRDSGGTDTQYF | TGTGCCAGCAGTTCCCGTGATAGCGGGGGCACAGATACGCAGTATTTT | TRBJ2-3 | TRBD2 | TRBV28 | .